The present entry profiles one T cell receptor (beta chain) with its context. Methods used by the authors: Counts of nucleated cells, estimated from reference gene primer amplification, were obtained. Sequenced by immunoSEQ multiplex PCR; TCRdb stores in-frame clones only, minus some. The V and J calls and clone size were taken over from that table, and D and trimming were inferred from the DNA. This sample yields about 23,000 clones, of which roughly 89% are seen a single time; approximately 5.8% belongs to the top ten. These data belong to a study of blood T cell repertoires in COVID-19. For the study at large: There were acute and convalescent COVID-19 samples, and they came from the United States, Italy and Spain. PBMCs, B-cell-depleted T cells, or T cells were the source of the cDNA or gDNA that made up the material.

Germline CDR1 is SGDLS and CDR2 is YYNGEE. This CDR3 is 14 amino acids long. Trimming took off 0 bases at V and 0 bases at J, with 6 bases between the two ends. Sample: peripheral blood. The receptor's source is a woman over 75 with active COVID-19. The chain couples TRBV9 to TRBJ1-1; D not certain. CDR3 coding DNA: TGTGCCAGCAGCGTAGACTATATGAACACTGAAGCTTTCTTT. Amino acids: CASSVDYMNTEAFF.